This T cell receptor beta chain came from a study of monozygotic twins with inflammatory bowel disease. General study points: By inverse Simpson index, TCRbeta diversity was lower in IBD patients than in healthy co-twins. Repertoire similarity did not differ between concordant and discordant twins, perhaps due to limited power. A single strong clonotype or signal linked to IBD was not supported. Sharing of clonotypes with others was lower in IBD patients than in healthy twins, and this was especially so with disease activity.

About this clonotype itself: As yet, its antigen is unknown.

This CDR3 contains 16 residues. TCRdb derives one entry per CDR3 protein from the 5' RACE reads, leaving out DNA. The table lists 200,000 to 250,000 distinct CDR3 sequences. The sample was blood. The V gene is TRBV12-3 or TRBV12-4, the J gene TRBJ1-6; the D call of TRBD1 rests on TCRdb alone, since no DNA is present to check it. The sequence came from a human donor with ulcerative colitis or Crohn's disease, or a healthy co-twin of an affected twin (not recorded which). The CDR3 loop is CASSLGGTGDNSPLHF.